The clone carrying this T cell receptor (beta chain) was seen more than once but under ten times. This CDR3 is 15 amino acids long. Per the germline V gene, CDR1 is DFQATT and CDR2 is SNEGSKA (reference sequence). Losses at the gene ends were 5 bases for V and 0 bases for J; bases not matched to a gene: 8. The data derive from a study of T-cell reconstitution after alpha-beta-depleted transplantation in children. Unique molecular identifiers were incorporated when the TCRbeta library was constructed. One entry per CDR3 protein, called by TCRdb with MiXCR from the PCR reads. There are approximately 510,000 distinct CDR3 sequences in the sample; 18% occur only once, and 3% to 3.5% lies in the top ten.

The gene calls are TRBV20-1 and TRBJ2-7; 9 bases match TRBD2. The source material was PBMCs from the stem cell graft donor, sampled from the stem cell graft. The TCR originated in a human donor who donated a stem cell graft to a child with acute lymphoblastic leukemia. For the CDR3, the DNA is TGCAGTGCTGGCGCGACTAGCGGTGTCTCCTACGAGCAGTACTTC. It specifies CSAGATSGVSYEQYF.